The T cell receptor beta chain described here comes from a study of CD8 T cells in Susac syndrome. Study conclusions and caveats: Only a relatively small number of individuals were included in the TCR sequencing and HLA analysis.

Trimming took 1 base from V and 9 from J; bases not matched to a gene: 13. Germline V gives CDR1 MGHRA, CDR2 YSYEKL. The CDR3 runs to 18 residues. Reverse transcription of about 0.45 to 1 ug RNA was performed with random hexamers. Across 54 Vbeta and 13 Jbeta, immunoSEQ multiplex PCR amplified TCR beta CDR3. A single record per CDR3 protein comes from TCRdb applying MiXCR to the immunoSEQ multiplex PCR reads. The repertoire holds 100,000 or so distinct CDR3 sequences, with less than 95% as singletons. Sequencing of TCR beta was carried out in blood CD8+ and CD4+ T cells. TEMRA cells were FACS-enriched, unlike CD8+ and CD4+ T cells, which were negatively isolated. Concerning this clonotype itself: As yet, its antigen is unknown.

This sequence originates from a human donor in good health. V usage is TRBV4-1 and J usage is TRBJ2-3; 13 nucleotides agree with TRBD2. Sequencing was performed on CD8+ T cells from PBMCs. The CDR3, as DNA: TGCGCCAGCAGCCAAGCCGGGACTAGCGGGGCGATGTTACGGACGCAGTATTTT. Translation: CASSQAGTSGAMLRTQYF.